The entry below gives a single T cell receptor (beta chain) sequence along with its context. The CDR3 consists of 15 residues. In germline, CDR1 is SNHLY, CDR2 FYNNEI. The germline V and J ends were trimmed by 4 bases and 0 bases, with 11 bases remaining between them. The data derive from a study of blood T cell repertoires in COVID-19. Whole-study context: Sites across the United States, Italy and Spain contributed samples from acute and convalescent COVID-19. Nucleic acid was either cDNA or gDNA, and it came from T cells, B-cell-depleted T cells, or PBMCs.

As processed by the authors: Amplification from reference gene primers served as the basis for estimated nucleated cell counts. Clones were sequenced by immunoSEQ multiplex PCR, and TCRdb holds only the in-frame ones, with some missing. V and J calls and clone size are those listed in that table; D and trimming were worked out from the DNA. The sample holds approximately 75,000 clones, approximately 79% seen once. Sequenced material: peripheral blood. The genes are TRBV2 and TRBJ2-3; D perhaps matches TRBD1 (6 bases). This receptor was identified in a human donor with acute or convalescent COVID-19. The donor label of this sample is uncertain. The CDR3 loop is CASSAGQLSTDTQYF. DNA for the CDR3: TGTGCCAGCAGTGCTGGACAGCTTAGCACAGATACGCAGTATTTT.